The present TCR beta chain was sequenced within a study of T cell responses to AZD1222 COVID-19 vaccine. Regarding the study as a whole: Repertoire sampling was restricted to post-peak T cell response timepoints.

Clones were read by immunoSEQ multiplex PCR, and TCRdb kept only the in-frame ones, dropping some. Of about 83,000 clones listed, roughly 83% are singletons. A note on this clone: Its specificity is unknown.

The CDR3 consists of 15 residues. V was cut by 5 bases and J by 3 bases, with 14 bases left in between. Germline lookup yields CDR1 KGHDR and CDR2 SFDVKD. The sequencing here drew on peripheral blood, taken on day 0 of AZD1222 vaccination. This receptor was taken from an adult in good health. The gene calls are TRBV24-1 and TRBJ2-3; D is perhaps TRBD1 (6 bases). In DNA form, the CDR3 reads TGTGCCACCAGTGGCGATGACAGGAGGACAGATACGCAGTATTTT. It is translated as CATSGDDRRTDTQYF.